What follows are 23 T cell receptor beta chains derived from one specimen sequenced in a study of blood T cells in healthy people across ages. PCR was performed a second time for roughly 7 to 12 cycles using a sample-barcoded 5' primer and a J-beta primer mix. MiXCR, applied by TCRdb to the 5' RACE reads, yields one record per CDR3 protein. The table shows about 1.7 million distinct CDR3 sequences, with over 25% occurring only once. Material: blood. The receptors were sampled from a woman aged 25 to 39 in good health.

This clonotype was detected many times. The V and J genes are TRBV18 and TRBJ2-1; D remains unclear. Germline values: CDR1 KGHSH, CDR2 LQKENI. V lost 8 bases and J 2 bases, leaving 10 bases between the germline ends. The CDR3 totals 13 residues. CDR3 nucleotides: TGTGCCAGCAGCCCCAGACCCTACAATGAGCAGTTCTTC. Translating it yields CASSPRPYNEQFF. Looking up the rest from reference TRBV18 and TRBJ2-1 gives the full variable domain: NAGVMQNPRHLVRRRGQEARLRCSPMKGHSHVYWYRQLPEEGLKFMVYLQKENIIDESGMPKERFSAEFPKEGPSILRIQQVVRGDSAAYFCASSPRPYNEQFFGPGTRLTVL.

The chain carries TRBV5-1 and TRBJ1-1; D perhaps matches TRBD1 (5 bases). This CDR3 has 14 amino acids. Germline V gives CDR1 SGHRS, CDR2 YFSETQ. V lost 3 bases, J lost 7 bases, and 16 bases lay in between. The CDR3 region is CASSSRGDPHEAFF. DNA of the CDR3: TGCGCCAGCAGCTCGCGAGGGGACCCGCATGAAGCTTTCTTT.

This chain joins TRBV7-2 and TRBJ2-4, with 7 positions matching TRBD2. The germline gives CDR1 SGHTA, CDR2 FQGNSA. The CDR3 sequence is 16 residues long. With V trimmed by 5 bases and J by 0 bases, 7 bases remained unmatched. The CDR3 sequence: CASSPGLGEAKNIQYF. DNA of the CDR3: TGTGCCAGCAGCCCTGGACTAGGCGAAGCCAAAAACATTCAGTACTTC. Full variable domain (remainder filled in from reference TRBV7-2 and TRBJ2-4): GAGVSQSPSNKVTEKGKDVELRCDPISGHTALYWYRQSLGQGLEFLIYFQGNSAPDKSGLPSDRFSAERTGGSVSTLTIQRTQQEDSAVYLCASSPGLGEAKNIQYFGAGTRLSVL.

The genes are TRBV7-6 and TRBJ1-6; tentatively, D is TRBD1 (6 bases). This CDR3 region has 16 residues. CDR1 SGHVS and CDR2 FNYEAQ come from the germline V gene. V was shortened by 5 bases and J by 7 bases, with 18 bases between the two germline ends. CDR3 DNA sequence: TGTGCCAGCAGCCGGACGCAGGGACAAGCAAATTCACCCCTCCACTTT. It yields the protein CASSRTQGQANSPLHF. The full variable domain, in which reference TRBV7-6 and TRBJ1-6 provide the parts outside the CDR3, is GAGVSQSPRYKVTKRGQDVALRCDPISGHVSLYWYRQALGQGPEFLTYFNYEAQQDKSGLPNDRFSAERPEGSISTLTIQRTEQRDSAMYRCASSRTQGQANSPLHFGNGTRLTVT.

The chain employs TRBV27 and TRBJ1-2; D may be TRBD1 (5 bases). The CDR3 contains 12 residues. Germline CDR1 is MNHEY and CDR2 is SMNVEV (reference sequence). V gave up 8 bases and J gave up 7 bases, with 14 bases separating them. The CDR3 sequence: CASWGSVGGYTF. CDR3 coding DNA: TGTGCCAGCTGGGGGAGTGTAGGTGGCTACACCTTC.

J is TRBJ1-2 and V is TRBV5-1; perhaps TRBD1 as D (5 bases). The CDR3 is 15 amino acids. Germline loops: CDR1 SGHRS, CDR2 YFSETQ. V lost 6 bases, J lost 0 bases, and 15 bases lay in between. CDR3 nucleotide sequence: TGCGCCAGCAACCCCGGACAATTGGCTAACTATGGCTACACCTTC. Residues: CASNPGQLANYGYTF.

This clonotype occurred a few times. J is TRBJ2-2 and V is TRBV20-1; the D call may be TRBD1 or TRBD2 (6 bases each). The germline V gene encodes CDR1 DFQATT and CDR2 SNEGSKA (reference sequence). The CDR3 runs to 15 residues. The germline V and J ends were trimmed by 5 bases and 0 bases, with 13 bases remaining between them. The CDR3 nucleotides are TGCAGTGCTCAGGGGACGGGGGCGAACACCGGGGAGCTGTTTTTT. Its translation: CSAQGTGANTGELFF.

This clonotype was counted only a few times. The chain has TRBV20-1 and TRBJ2-3; D is possibly TRBD2 (5 bases). Between the trimmed V and J ends, which lost 6 bases and 0 bases, there was a span of 13 bases. CDR1 is DFQATT and CDR2 is SNEGSKA in the germline V gene (reference sequence). The CDR3 is made up of 14 amino acids. CDR3 coding DNA: TGCAGTGCCCCGCGAGGGCAAAGCACAGATACGCAGTATTTT. The encoded protein is CSAPRGQSTDTQYF.

This clonotype was seen a few times. The chain's CDR3 is CASSVVGLEDTQYF. For the CDR3, the DNA is TGTGCCAGCAGCGTAGTAGGGTTGGAAGATACGCAGTATTTT. The J gene is TRBJ2-3, the V gene TRBV9; the D is unclear. Germline CDR1 SGDLS, CDR2 YYNGEE. This CDR3 has 14 residues. The V and J ends lost 0 bases and 5 bases respectively, with 10 bases between them.

A note on this clonotype: Sequence at one end of the junction differs from germline and may be a read error. This chain connects TRBV18 to TRBJ2-7; 11 bases line up with TRBD2. CDR1 and CDR2 (germline): KGHSH, LQKENI. This CDR3 is 20 amino acids long. The CDR3 spells CVSSLSPTAPTSGDSYEQYF. CDR3 bases: TGTGTCAGCTCCCTATCCCCCACAGCTCCGACTAGCGGGGACTCCTACGAGCAGTACTTC.

This clonotype was detected only a few times. J is TRBJ1-2 and V is TRBV6-6; D perhaps matches TRBD1 (5 bases). Between the trimmed V and J ends, which lost 4 bases and 3 bases, there was a span of 21 bases. This CDR3 is 17 amino acids long. Germline V CDR1 and CDR2: MNHNY, SVGAGI (reference sequence). CDR3 sequence: CASSFPQGSGVDYGYTF. The DNA of the CDR3 is TGTGCCAGCAGTTTCCCCCAGGGTAGCGGGGTCGACTATGGCTACACCTTC.

This clonotype showed up just a few times. This chain links TRBV5-1 with TRBJ2-1; 10 bases line up with TRBD2. V lost 3 bases, J lost 5 bases, and 2 bases stayed unmatched. Germline lookup yields CDR1 SGHRS and CDR2 YFSETQ. The CDR3 extends over 14 amino acids. The CDR3 loop reads CASSWTSGNNEQFF. In nucleotides, the CDR3 is TGCGCCAGCAGCTGGACTAGCGGAAACAATGAGCAGTTCTTC.

Turning to this clonotype: Compared with germline, one end of the junction differs, possibly owing to a read error. The V call is TRBV5-1, the J call TRBJ2-3; 8 nucleotides align to TRBD1. Germline V gene sequence: CDR1 SGHRS, CDR2 YFSETQ. The CDR3 is made up of 16 amino acids. CDR3 protein: CTSSPTGAQGADTQYF. CDR3 DNA: TGCACCAGCAGCCCGACGGGGGCACAGGGGGCAGATACGCAGTATTTT.

The chain combines TRBV12-3 or TRBV12-4 with TRBJ1-4; 7 bases agree with TRBD1. With 8 bases clipped from V and 4 bases from J, the junction kept 4 bases outside the gene matches. The CDR3 contains 13 residues. CDR3 nucleotides: TGTGCCAGCGGGGGACAGCGTAATGAAAAACTGTTTTTT. Amino acids: CASGGQRNEKLFF.

This clonotype was counted between two and nine times. Just one base apart from a much larger clone, this may be a read error. The chain carries TRBV7-2 and TRBJ2-7; 8 bases fit TRBD2. Germline lookup yields CDR1 SGHTA and CDR2 FQGNSA. The CDR3 extends over 14 amino acids. For the CDR3, the DNA is TGTGCCAACAGCTTAGCGGCGGGAGGCCGCGAGCAGTACTTC. Its translation: CANSLAAGGREQYF. Combining the CDR3 with reference TRBV7-2 and TRBJ2-7 gives the whole variable domain GAGVSQSPSNKVTEKGKDVELRCDPISGHTALYWYRQSLGQGLEFLIYFQGNSAPDKSGLPSDRFSAERTGGSVSTLTIQRTQQEDSAVYLCANSLAAGGREQYFGPGTRLTVT.

The chain links TRBV7-9 to TRBJ1-2, with TRBD1 matching over 8 bases. Per germline, CDR1 SEHNR and CDR2 FQNEAQ (reference sequence). CDR3 length equals 13 residues. The trim removed 5 bases at V and 8 bases at J, leaving 7 bases unmatched. The CDR3 DNA reads as TGTGCCAGCAGCCCAGGGGGCGTGAGGGGCTACACCTTC. This codes for CASSPGGVRGYTF.

There are a few counts of this clonotype. V and J are TRBV5-5 and TRBJ1-2, with a possible D match to TRBD1 (6 bases). This CDR3 is built from 14 residues. Per germline, CDR1 SGHKS and CDR2 YYEKEE (reference sequence). The V end was cut by 6 bases, the J end by 4 bases, with 16 bases between. CDR3 amino acids: CASIQGQGIYGYTF. The CDR3, as DNA: TGTGCCAGCATCCAGGGCCAGGGGATCTATGGCTACACCTTC.

In its sample, this clonotype was seen once. The rearrangement joins TRBV6-1 to TRBJ1-4, with D possibly matching TRBD1 (6 bases). The CDR3 has 14 residues. Germline CDR1 and CDR2: MNHNS and SASEGT. V lost 1 base, J lost 7 bases, and 10 bases lay in between. The DNA for the CDR3 is TGTGCCAGCAGTGAAGGCAGGGGAAGTGAAAAACTGTTTTTT. Protein product: CASSEGRGSEKLFF.

The chain combines TRBV7-3 with TRBJ2-3; D call uncertain. The V and J ends lost 5 bases and 2 bases respectively, with 14 bases between them. The CDR3 extends over 15 amino acids. The germline V gene encodes CDR1 SGHTA and CDR2 FQGTGA. CDR3 amino acids: CASSLSGPDTDTQYF. The CDR3 DNA reads as TGTGCCAGCAGCCTGTCGGGTCCGGACACAGATACGCAGTATTTT.

The chain joins TRBV5-1 to TRBJ2-1, with TRBD1 matching 8 bases. The CDR3 totals 14 residues. Germline V gene lookup returns CDR1 SGHRS and CDR2 YFSETQ. The V gene end was trimmed by 7 bases and the J gene end by 7 bases; junction bases not matched to a gene: 10. The CDR3: CASLKDRGKNEQFF. The CDR3 DNA is TGCGCCAGCCTGAAAGACAGGGGCAAAAATGAGCAGTTCTTC.

This clonotype was seen more than once but under ten times. The V call is TRBV7-8, the J call TRBJ2-3, with TRBD2 matching over 9 bases. The CDR3 totals 16 residues. Unmatched junction bases numbered 9, after V lost 3 bases and J lost 5 bases. Looked up from germline, CDR1 is SGHVS and CDR2 is FQNEAQ. The CDR3 spells CASSFLGGRAGDTQYF. CDR3 in DNA: TGTGCCAGCAGCTTTCTCGGCGGGAGGGCCGGAGATACGCAGTATTTT.

This clonotype was found a few times. The V call is TRBV20-1, the J call TRBJ1-3; 7 nucleotides match TRBD1. The CDR3 sequence is 17 residues long. With 2 bases clipped from V and 6 bases from J, the junction kept 16 bases outside the gene matches. Germline V gives CDR1 DFQATT, CDR2 SNEGSKA (reference sequence). Here the CDR3 reads CSARRPLTGTAVNTIYF. In DNA form, the CDR3 reads TGCAGTGCTAGAAGGCCCTTGACAGGGACAGCAGTAAACACCATATATTTT.

The chain is built from TRBV2 and TRBJ1-6; unclear D gene. The germline gives CDR1 SNHLY, CDR2 FYNNEI. CDR3 size: 14 residues. V dropped 6 bases and J dropped 8 bases, with 14 bases sitting between them. As DNA, the CDR3 is TGTGCCAGCAGGGAACTGTCCGATTATTCACCCCTCCACTTT. This sequence encodes CASRELSDYSPLHF. Together with reference TRBV2 and TRBJ1-6, the CDR3 gives the full variable domain: EPEVTQTPSHQVTQMGQEVILRCVPISNHLYFYWYRQILGQKVEFLVSFYNNEISEKSEIFDDQFSVERPDGSNFTLKIRSTKLEDSAMYFCASRELSDYSPLHFGNGTRLTVT.